The rows below give T cell receptor beta chains drawn from one sample of a study of cytomegalovirus exposure and HLA in healthy donors. The assay was immunoSEQ multiplex PCR, and TCRdb's table has in-frame clones only and misses some. The sample lists about 140,000 clones; roughly 70% were seen once. Sequenced material: PBMCs. All receptors come from a man aged 25 to 45 in good health and CMV-seronegative. The CDR3 runs from the conserved cysteine through the conserved F or W. A D gene is named only where the DNA matches it firmly. Clone size appears in some rows only: once, few, many, or a class for an expanded clone.

>TRBV6-6|TRBD1|TRBJ2-1|.
TGTGCCAGCAGTTACTCGGGAACAGGGGCCTTTGGGGAGCAGTTCTTC
CASSYSGTGAFGEQFF
>TRBV4-1|TRBD1|TRBJ2-6|.
TGCGCCAGCAGCCAAGGACAGGGATACGAAACTGGGGCCAACGTCCTGACTTTC
CASSQGQGYETGANVLTF
>TRBV7-9|TRBD1|TRBJ2-1|.
TGTGCCAGCAGCCCGACAGGGGCGTCCTACAATGAGCAGTTCTTC
CASSPTGASYNEQFF
>TRBV5-6|.|TRBJ2-7|.
TGTGCCAGCAGCTCGTGGGGGCCAGCCGGCTACGAGCAGTACTTC
CASSSWGPAGYEQYF
>TRBV19|TRBD1|TRBJ2-2|few
TGTGCCAGTAGCACGGGACAGGGGGCAACCGGGGAGCTGTTTTTT
CASSTGQGATGELFF
>TRBV10-3|.|TRBJ1-1|.
TGTGCCATCGGGCAGGGCACTGAAGCTTTCTTT
CAIGQGTEAFF
>TRBV6-1|.|TRBJ1-1|.
TGTGCCAGTCCAGGATCCGCGGGGACTGAAGCTTTCTTT
CASPGSAGTEAFF
>TRBV28|.|TRBJ1-3|.
TGTGCCAGCAGTCTACCGGCGGGATCAGGTGGAAACACCATATATTTT
CASSLPAGSGGNTIYF
>TRBV19|TRBD1|TRBJ2-2|few
TGTGCCAGTAGTGCGTTAACAGGGGGCGCGACTAAAAGCCCCGGGGAGCTGTTTTTT
CASSALTGGATKSPGELFF
>TRBV6-5|.|TRBJ1-4|few
TGTGCCAGCAGTGTTGGGCAGGGGTCCGAAAAACTGTTTTTT
CASSVGQGSEKLFF
>TRBV6-5|.|TRBJ1-5|.
TGTGCCAGCAGTTACTCTACGGGGGGGCAGCCCCAGCATTTT
CASSYSTGGQPQHF
>TRBV5-6|TRBD1|TRBJ2-7|.
TGTGCCAGCAGCTTAGGACAGGGTAGGGTCTACGAGCAGTACTTC
CASSLGQGRVYEQYF
>TRBV5-1|.|TRBJ2-6|.
TGCGCCAGCAGCTTGGCCGGGACTGGGGCCAACGGCCTGACTTTC
CASSLAGTGANGLTF
>TRBV5-4|.|TRBJ1-4|.
TGTGCCAGCAGCTTGGGAGGGACTGATGAAAAACTGTTTTTT
CASSLGGTDEKLFF
>TRBV10-3|TRBD1|TRBJ2-5|.
TGTGCCATCAGTGAGTCCACAGGGGTCGAGACCCAGTACTTC
CAISESTGVETQYF
>TRBV27|TRBD1|TRBJ2-3|.
TGTGCCAGCACTCACCCAGGGGGCGCGTCAGATACGCAGTATTTT
CASTHPGGASDTQYF
>TRBV7-9|.|TRBJ1-1|.
TGTGCCAGCAGCTTAGAGAGTAACACTGAAGCTTTCTTT
CASSLESNTEAFF
>TRBV2|.|TRBJ2-2|few
TGTGCCAGCAGTGAACAGGGTCACGGGGAGCTGTTTTTT
CASSEQGHGELFF
>TRBV5-6|TRBD1|TRBJ2-7|.
TGTGCCAGCAGCTATTTTACCGGGACAGTGCTCTACGAGCAGTACTTC
CASSYFTGTVLYEQYF
>TRBV19|TRBD1|TRBJ1-2|.
TGTGCCAGTAGAGATCCCTCGGGACAGGGTTGGGGCTACACCTTC
CASRDPSGQGWGYTF
>TRBV7-9|.|TRBJ2-4|.
TGTGCCAGCAGCTCGCAGAAAAACATTCAGTACTTC
CASSSQKNIQYF
>TRBV9|.|TRBJ1-1|.
TGTGCCAGCAGCCCAACGGGACATTCGTACACTGAAGCTTTCTTT
CASSPTGHSYTEAFF
>TRBV5-1|.|TRBJ2-5|few
TGCGCCAGCAGCGGGGCGGGGCAAGAGACCCAGTACTTC
CASSGAGQETQYF
>TRBV16|.|TRBJ1-2|.
TGTGCCAGCAGCCAATTTTGGCAGGATAACTATGGCTACACCTTC
CASSQFWQDNYGYTF
>TRBV27|.|TRBJ1-3|once
TGTGCCAGCAGTCCGCAGGGGTCTGGAAACACCATATATTTT
CASSPQGSGNTIYF
>TRBV7-9|.|TRBJ1-4|.
TGTGCCAGCACCTGGGGGGGGGAACTGTTTTTT
CASTWGGELFF
>TRBV7-6|TRBD2|TRBJ2-3|.
TGTGCCAGCAGCTTAGCGCCTAGCGGGGGAGGGACAGATACGCAGTATTTT
CASSLAPSGGGTDTQYF
>TRBV28|TRBD1|TRBJ1-4|.
TGTGCCAGCAGCGTCAGGGGGCGCCGAGGGGAAAAACTGTTTTTT
CASSVRGRRGEKLFF
>TRBV27|TRBD1|TRBJ2-7|.
TGTGCCAGCAGTCCCCGGGACAGGGGCTACGAGCAGTACTTC
CASSPRDRGYEQYF
>TRBV6-1|.|TRBJ2-5|.
TGTGCCAGCAGCCCCCAACGGAGAGCCCAAGAGACCCAGTACTTC
CASSPQRRAQETQYF
>TRBV10-3|.|TRBJ2-2|.
TGTGCCATCAGTGAACTAGGGGAGCTGTTTTTT
CAISELGELFF
>TRBV6-5|TRBD2|TRBJ2-5|.
TGTGCCAGCGGACTAGCGGGAGGGGAGACCCAGTACTTC
CASGLAGGETQYF
>TRBV19|.|TRBJ2-1|.
TGTGCCAGTATCGCCGGGGTCGGGAACTTTAAGCAGTTCTTC
CASIAGVGNFKQFF
>TRBV4-1|.|TRBJ1-2|once
TGCGCCAGCAGCCAAGGGCGCGACCGACTCAACTATGGCTACACCTTC
CASSQGRDRLNYGYTF
>TRBV25-1|.|TRBJ2-3|.
TGTGCCAGCAGTGAATATCCTCTTCTTCCCACAGATACGCAGTATTTT
CASSEYPLLPTDTQYF
>TRBV15|TRBD1|TRBJ2-7|once
TGTGCCACCAGCAGATCCCTCCGGGACAGATACGAGCAGTACTTC
CATSRSLRDRYEQYF
>TRBV7-9|.|TRBJ2-7|.
TGTGCCAGCACCCTAGCTAGACAGAGCTCCTACGAGCAGTACTTC
CASTLARQSSYEQYF
>TRBV18|.|TRBJ1-2|.
TGTGCCAGCTCACCTCTTCCGGACAACCAAAACTATGGCTACACCTTC
CASSPLPDNQNYGYTF
>TRBV10-3|TRBD2|TRBJ2-5|.
TGTGCCATCAGTGGTCGCGGGAGCGCGGCCCAAGAGACCCAGTACTTC
CAISGRGSAAQETQYF
>TRBV2|.|TRBJ2-7|few
TGTGCCAGCAGAGAGACAAGTAATTCCTACGAGCAGTACTTC
CASRETSNSYEQYF
>TRBV6-1|.|TRBJ2-7|.
TGTGCCAGCAGTGAACTCCAGGGGTTAGAGGCCTACGAGCAGTACTTC
CASSELQGLEAYEQYF
>TRBV5-1|TRBD2|TRBJ2-7|.
TGCGCCAGCAGCTCCCGGACTAGCGAGAACTCCGAGCAGTACTTC
CASSSRTSENSEQYF
>TRBV11-2|.|TRBJ1-6|.
TGTGCCAGCAGCTTGAGGGACACCCGATATAATTCACCCCTCCACTTT
CASSLRDTRYNSPLHF
>TRBV5-1|.|TRBJ2-3|.
TGCGCCAGCACCCTCGGAGGGGGGGAGGGAGATACGCAGTATTTT
CASTLGGGEGDTQYF
>TRBV7-8|.|TRBJ2-3|.
TGTGCCAGCAGCTTCCCAAGAGTAGATACGCAGTATTTT
CASSFPRVDTQYF